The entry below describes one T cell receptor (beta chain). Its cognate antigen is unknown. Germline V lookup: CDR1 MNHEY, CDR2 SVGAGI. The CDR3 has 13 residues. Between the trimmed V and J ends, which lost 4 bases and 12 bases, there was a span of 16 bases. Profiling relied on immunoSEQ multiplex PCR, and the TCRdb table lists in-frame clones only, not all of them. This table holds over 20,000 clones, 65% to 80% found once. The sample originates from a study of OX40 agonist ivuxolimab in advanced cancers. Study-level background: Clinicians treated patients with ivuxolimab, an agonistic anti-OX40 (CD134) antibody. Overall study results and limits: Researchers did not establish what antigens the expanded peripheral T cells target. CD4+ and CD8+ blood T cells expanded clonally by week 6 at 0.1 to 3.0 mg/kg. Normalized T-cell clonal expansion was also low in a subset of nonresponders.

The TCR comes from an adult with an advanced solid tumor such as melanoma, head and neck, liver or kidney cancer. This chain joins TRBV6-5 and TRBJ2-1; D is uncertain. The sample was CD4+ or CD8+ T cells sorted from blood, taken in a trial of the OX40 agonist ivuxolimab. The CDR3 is CASSLLPRTMQFF. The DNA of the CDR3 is TGTGCCAGCAGTTTGTTGCCCCGTACGATGCAGTTCTTC.